These 7 T cell receptor beta chains share one sample of origin, sequenced in a study of cytomegalovirus exposure and HLA in healthy donors. The study ran its PCR with 60 Vbeta and 13 Jbeta primers. Profiling relied on immunoSEQ multiplex PCR, and the TCRdb table lists in-frame clones only, not all of them. The repertoire holds 150,000 to 200,000 clones, with 70% to 80% as singletons. The sequenced sample was PBMCs. The receptors come from a woman between 25 and 40 years old in good health and CMV-seropositive.

V and J are TRBV7-8 and TRBJ1-1; no firm D call. The germline gives CDR1 SGHVS, CDR2 FQNEAQ. The ends were cut back, 0 bases at V and 8 bases at J, with 10 bases in the middle. The CDR3 totals 13 residues. The CDR3 protein is CASSLAPGVEAFF. The CDR3 bases are TGTGCCAGCAGCTTAGCGCCCGGGGTAGAAGCTTTCTTT.

This sequence joins TRBV5-1 and TRBJ1-1, with D possibly being TRBD1 (5 bases). V shed 3 bases and J shed 0 bases, with 9 bases lying between them. CDR3 size: 14 residues. In germline, CDR1 is SGHRS, CDR2 YFSETQ. DNA of the CDR3: TGCGCCAGCAGCTGGGCAGGGTTGAACACTGAAGCTTTCTTT. This translates into CASSWAGLNTEAFF.

The J gene is TRBJ2-2, the V gene TRBV7-2, with a possible D match to TRBD1 (6 bases). Trimming left V 5 bases short and J 3 bases short, with 16 bases between. This CDR3 comprises 16 residues. Per germline, CDR1 SGHTA and CDR2 FQGNSA. CDR3 loop: CASSDTVGGYTGELFF. In DNA, the CDR3 is TGTGCCAGCAGCGATACAGTAGGGGGTTACACCGGGGAGCTGTTTTTT.

Worth noting for this clone: An end of the junction does not agree with germline; a read error may underlie this. V gene TRBV14 combines with J gene TRBJ2-7, with 8 bases fitting TRBD1. Germline V gene lookup returns CDR1 SGHDN and CDR2 FVKESK. CDR3 length: 15 residues. The CDR3 sequence: CASSRRTGLPYAQYF. The CDR3 coding sequence is TGTGCCAGCAGCCGACGGACAGGGTTGCCCTACGCGCAGTACTTC.

The V gene is TRBV5-1, the J gene TRBJ2-2; D not certain. The CDR3 contains 17 residues. CDR1 and CDR2 (germline): SGHRS, YFSETQ. V dropped 2 bases and J dropped 0 bases, with 14 bases sitting between them. This CDR3 reads CASSLGAGRANTGELFF. CDR3 bases: TGCGCCAGCAGCTTAGGTGCAGGAAGAGCGAACACCGGGGAGCTGTTTTTT.

This clone appeared once. The rearrangement links TRBV2 to TRBJ2-7; 12 bases are a match to TRBD1. CDR1 and CDR2 (germline): SNHLY, FYNNEI. After removal of 8 bases from V and 3 bases from J, the junction contained 11 bases not matched to a gene. This CDR3 region has 16 residues. The DNA of the CDR3 is TGTGCCAGCGCCGCCATCGGGACAGGGGGCATCTACGAGCAGTACTTC. As protein: CASAAIGTGGIYEQYF.

The CDR3 DNA reads as TGTGCCAGCAGTGCCGGGAGCCCTGGGAGAAACACCATATATTTT. Translating it yields CASSAGSPGRNTIYF. The V gene is TRBV6-5, the J gene TRBJ1-3; D is unresolved. The CDR3 contains 15 residues. Between the trimmed V and J ends, which lost 5 bases and 5 bases, there was a span of 16 bases. Germline values: CDR1 MNHEY, CDR2 SVGAGI.